This TCR beta chain was recovered during a study of identifying expanded T cells in peripheral blood. Findings and limits, study-wide: Differentially abundant clones: approximately 1.3 between replicates, about 15 at around 14 days, less than 25 at four.

On this clone: Its antigen is still unknown.

Clones were read by immunoSEQ multiplex PCR, and TCRdb kept only the in-frame ones, dropping some. Of some 120,000 clones in the sample, roughly 84% were seen once. No infections or other immune events were documented during collection. This CDR3 has 14 residues. V lost 4 bases, J lost 4 bases, and 10 bases lay in between. Germline values: CDR1 LGHNA, CDR2 YSLEER. The sequencing input was blood. The clonotype originates from a person between 18 and 75 years old in good health. The V and J genes are TRBV4-3 and TRBJ2-2; possible D gene TRBD2, 5 bases. CDR3 region: CASSPLGITGELFF. The DNA of the CDR3 is TGCGCCAGCAGCCCACTAGGGATCACCGGGGAGCTGTTTTTT.